A single sample is the source of the 17 T cell receptor beta chains below, sequenced in a study of blood T cell repertoires in COVID-19 (dated by TCRdb to about 2020). Receptor amplification or capture employed the immunoSEQ multiplex PCR assay. TCRdb carries this immuneACCESS record with in-frame sequences only. Its versions omit some clonotypes, under half of them owing to an unresolved V gene in the studies checked, with the rest unexplained. The sample contains about 220,000 clones, about four fifths of them found a single time. The top ten constitute 4.8% of the sample. The specimen sequenced was PBMCs or T cells enriched from blood (not recorded which). These receptors were collected from a woman between 45 and 60 years old who had been exposed to COVID-19.

This chain connects TRBV29-1 to TRBJ2-1, with 7 bases matching TRBD1. The CDR3 length is 17 residues. Germline loops: CDR1 SQVTM, CDR2 ANQGSEA. With V trimmed by 1 base and J by 0 bases, 9 bases remained unmatched. CDR3 DNA sequence: TGCAGCGTTGAAGGTTTGTGGGCAGGGGGCTCCTACAATGAGCAGTTCTTC. This sequence encodes CSVEGLWAGGSYNEQFF.

V is TRBV5-1 and J is TRBJ2-3; D remains ambiguous. Germline CDR1 SGHRS, CDR2 YFSETQ. Trimming took off 3 bases at V and 1 base at J, with 6 bases between the two ends. The CDR3 runs to 13 residues. The CDR3 protein is CASSSIRTDTQYF. In DNA, the CDR3 is TGCGCCAGCAGCTCTATCCGCACAGATACGCAGTATTTT.

The rearrangement joins TRBV6-6 to TRBJ1-1; the D is unclear. Germline CDR1 MNHNY, CDR2 SVGAGI (reference sequence). The CDR3 is 14 amino acids. Trimming left V 0 bases short and J 5 bases short, with 10 bases between. This CDR3 is CASSYSSGETEAFF. CDR3 nucleotide sequence: TGTGCCAGCAGTTACTCATCGGGAGAGACTGAAGCTTTCTTT.

The genes are TRBV28 and TRBJ2-5; D possibly corresponds to TRBD2 (6 bases). Trimming removed 6 bases from V and 5 bases from J, with 13 bases in between. CDR3 length: 13 residues. Germline assignment: CDR1 MDHEN and CDR2 SYDVKM. CDR3 amino acids: CASSRGRGETQYF. The CDR3 coding sequence is TGTGCCAGCAGCCGGGGGAGAGGGGAGACCCAGTACTTC. Full variable domain (rest looked up from reference TRBV28 and TRBJ2-5): DVKVTQSSRYLVKRTGEKVFLECVQDMDHENMFWYRQDPGLGLRLIYFSYDVKMKEKGDIPEGYSVSREKKERFSLILESASTNQTSMYLCASSRGRGETQYFGPGTRLLVL.

This chain connects TRBV6-5 to TRBJ1-5, with a weak D call TRBD1 (6 bases). The germline CDR1 and CDR2 sequences are MNHEY and SVGAGI. CDR3 length equals 14 residues. Deletions cut 6 bases from V and 4 bases from J, with 13 bases between. CDR3 protein: CASRTGQLNQPQHF. The CDR3 coding sequence is TGTGCCAGCAGAACTGGACAGCTTAATCAGCCCCAGCATTTT.

The chain has TRBV12-5 and TRBJ1-2; TRBD1 matches at 10 bases. Per germline, CDR1 LGHNT and CDR2 FRNRAP. This CDR3 spans 14 amino acids. J lost 6 bases, V lost 6 bases, and 7 bases had no gene match. The CDR3 DNA reads as TGTGCTAGTGGCTTCGCCGGGACAGGGGATGGCTACACCTTC. Protein: CASGFAGTGDGYTF.

The chain carries TRBV9 and TRBJ2-5; perhaps TRBD1 as D (6 bases). Looked up from germline, CDR1 is SGDLS and CDR2 is YYNGEE. The V gene lost 0 bases and the J gene lost 1 base, with 7 bases spanning the gap. The CDR3 runs 14 residues. In DNA, the CDR3 is TGTGCCAGCAGCGTAGGGGGGCCCCAAGAGACCCAGTACTTC. Protein sequence: CASSVGGPQETQYF.

This chain joins TRBV9 and TRBJ1-3; D is unclear. The ends were cut back, 4 bases at V and 6 bases at J, with 14 bases in the middle. The CDR3 contains 14 residues. Germline CDR1 reads SGDLS; CDR2 reads YYNGEE. CDR3 sequence reads: CASSRSGITNTIYF. The DNA of the CDR3 is TGTGCCAGCAGCCGCTCGGGGATTACAAACACCATATATTTT.

The chain recombines TRBV19 with TRBJ1-4; possible D gene TRBD1, 5 bases. From germline, CDR1 is LNHDA and CDR2 SQIVND (reference sequence). Trimming stripped 7 bases from V and 5 bases from J, with 14 bases between. The CDR3 consists of 14 residues. CDR3 bases: TGTGCCAGTAAATCCGGGGACTGGAATGAAAAACTGTTTTTT. This codes for CASKSGDWNEKLFF.

This clone occurred a few times. This CDR3 reads CASDGQGVTEAFF. CDR3 coding DNA: TGTGCCAGCGATGGACAGGGGGTCACTGAAGCTTTCTTT. The chain has TRBV6-5 and TRBJ1-1, with 10 bases that match TRBD1. Germline V CDR1 and CDR2: MNHEY, SVGAGI. Trimming at V came to 8 bases and at J to 4 bases, leaving 4 bases not matched to a gene. The CDR3 contains 13 residues.

V and J are TRBV5-1 and TRBJ1-1; the D gene is possibly TRBD1 (6 bases). The CDR3 sequence is 17 residues long. The germline V gene encodes CDR1 SGHRS and CDR2 YFSETQ. V was pared by 4 bases and J by 0 bases, with 19 bases between. CDR3 nucleotides: TGCGCCAGCAGCAAGGAAGGGACAATACTCATGAACACTGAAGCTTTCTTT. As protein: CASSKEGTILMNTEAFF.

This chain uses TRBV30 with TRBJ1-4; D call uncertain. Germline V lookup: CDR1 GTSNPN, CDR2 SVGIG (reference sequence). The CDR3 consists of 14 residues. With 2 bases removed from V and 1 base from J, the gap between germline ends came to 8 bases. The CDR3 DNA is TGTGCCTGGAGTCGGGTAGGAACTAATGAAAAACTGTTTTTT. Its translation: CAWSRVGTNEKLFF.

The chain links TRBV7-2 to TRBJ1-2; 7 bases map to TRBD1. Germline-derived CDR1 and CDR2 are SGHTA and FQGNSA. V shed 2 bases, J shed 2 bases, and the junction held 5 bases outside the gene matches. This CDR3 has 15 residues. This CDR3 is CASSLNSGQNYGYTF. The CDR3 nucleotides are TGTGCCAGCAGCTTAAATTCGGGACAGAACTATGGCTACACCTTC.

This chain connects TRBV11-2 to TRBJ1-5; possible D gene TRBD1, 5 bases. Germline V gene sequence: CDR1 SGHAT, CDR2 FQNNGV. The CDR3 has 13 amino acids. The germline V and J ends were trimmed by 2 bases and 7 bases, with 9 bases remaining between them. The DNA of the CDR3 is TGTGCCAGCAGCTTATCGGACAAACAGCCCCAGCATTTT. It codes for CASSLSDKQPQHF.

Only one count was recorded for this clone. The J gene is TRBJ2-5, the V gene TRBV29-1, with D uncertain. Between the trimmed V and J ends, which lost 1 base and 5 bases, there was a span of 11 bases. The CDR3 covers 13 residues. The germline CDR1 and CDR2 sequences are SQVTM and ANQGSEA. CDR3: CSVEGRIRETQYF. The CDR3 DNA is TGCAGCGTTGAAGGCAGGATTAGGGAGACCCAGTACTTC.

The V and J genes are TRBV5-1 and TRBJ2-3; 7 bases align to TRBD2. Germline CDR1 is SGHRS and CDR2 is YFSETQ. The CDR3 sequence is 17 residues long. Trimming at V came to 3 bases and at J to 1 base, leaving 11 bases not matched to a gene. This CDR3 is CASSSHTSARGTDTQYF. The CDR3 coding sequence is TGCGCCAGCAGCTCCCATACTAGCGCCCGAGGCACAGATACGCAGTATTTT.

The chain joins TRBV11-2 to TRBJ2-7; TRBD1 is a possible D gene (6 bases). The germline V gene encodes CDR1 SGHAT and CDR2 FQNNGV. The CDR3 is 16 residues long. Trimming cost V 3 bases and J 6 bases, with 21 bases left between them. The CDR3: CASSFFTGSNSGEQYF. The CDR3 DNA sequence: TGTGCCAGCAGCTTCTTTACAGGGAGTAACTCGGGCGAGCAGTACTTC.